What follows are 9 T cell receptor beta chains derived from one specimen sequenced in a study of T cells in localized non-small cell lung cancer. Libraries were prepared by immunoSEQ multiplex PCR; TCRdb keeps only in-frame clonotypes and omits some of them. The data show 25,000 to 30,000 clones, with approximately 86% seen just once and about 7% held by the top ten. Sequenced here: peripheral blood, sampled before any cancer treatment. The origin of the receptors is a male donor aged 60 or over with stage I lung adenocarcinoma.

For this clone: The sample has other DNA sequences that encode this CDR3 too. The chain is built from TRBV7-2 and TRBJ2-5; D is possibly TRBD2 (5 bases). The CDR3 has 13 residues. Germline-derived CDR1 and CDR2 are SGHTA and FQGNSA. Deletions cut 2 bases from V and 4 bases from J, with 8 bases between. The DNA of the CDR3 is TGTGCCAGCAGCTTAAGTGAGGGAGAGACCCAGTACTTC. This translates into CASSLSEGETQYF.

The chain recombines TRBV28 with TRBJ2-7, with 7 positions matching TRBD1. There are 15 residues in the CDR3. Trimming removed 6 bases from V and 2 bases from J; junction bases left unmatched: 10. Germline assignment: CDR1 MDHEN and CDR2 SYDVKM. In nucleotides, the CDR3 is TGTGCCAGCAGCCAAGGGACAGCAGATCCCTACGAGCAGTACTTC. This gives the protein CASSQGTADPYEQYF.

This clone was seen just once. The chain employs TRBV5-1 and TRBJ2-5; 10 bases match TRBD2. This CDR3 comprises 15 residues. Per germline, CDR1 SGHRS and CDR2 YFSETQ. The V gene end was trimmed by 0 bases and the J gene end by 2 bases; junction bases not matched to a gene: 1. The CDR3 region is CASSLGTSGQETQYF. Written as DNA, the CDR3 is TGCGCCAGCAGCTTGGGGACTAGCGGACAAGAGACCCAGTACTTC.

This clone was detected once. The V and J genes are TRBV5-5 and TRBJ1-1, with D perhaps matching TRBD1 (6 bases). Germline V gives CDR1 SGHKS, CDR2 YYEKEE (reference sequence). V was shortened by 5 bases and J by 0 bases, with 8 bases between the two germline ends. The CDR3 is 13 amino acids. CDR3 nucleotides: TGTGCCAGCAGGACAGGATTGAACACTGAAGCTTTCTTT. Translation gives CASRTGLNTEAFF.

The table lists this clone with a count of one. The CDR3 reads CASRKDNSPLHF. In nucleotides, the CDR3 is TGTGCCAGCAGAAAGGATAATTCACCCCTCCACTTT. The gene calls are TRBV6-5 and TRBJ1-6; D remains ambiguous. Germline V CDR1 and CDR2: MNHEY, SVGAGI. The length of the CDR3 is 12 residues. Trimming pared 6 bases from V and 5 bases from J, leaving 5 bases between.

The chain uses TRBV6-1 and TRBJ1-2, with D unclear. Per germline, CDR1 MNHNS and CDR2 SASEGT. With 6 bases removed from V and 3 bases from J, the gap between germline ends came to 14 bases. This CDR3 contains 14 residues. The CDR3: CASRRLGSDYGYTF. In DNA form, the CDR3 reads TGTGCCAGCAGGCGCCTAGGAAGTGACTATGGCTACACCTTC.

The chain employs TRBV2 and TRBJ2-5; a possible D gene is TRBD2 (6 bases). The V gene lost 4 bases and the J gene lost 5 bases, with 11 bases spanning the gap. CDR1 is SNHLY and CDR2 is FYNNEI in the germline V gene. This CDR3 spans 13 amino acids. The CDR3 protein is CASSAGGKETQYF. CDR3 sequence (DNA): TGTGCCAGCAGTGCCGGGGGAAAGGAGACCCAGTACTTC.

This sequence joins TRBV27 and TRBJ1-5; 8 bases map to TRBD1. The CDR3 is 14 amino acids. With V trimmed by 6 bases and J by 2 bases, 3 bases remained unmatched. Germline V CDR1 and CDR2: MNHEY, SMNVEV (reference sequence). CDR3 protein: CASSGQGGNQPQHF. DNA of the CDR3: TGTGCCAGCAGCGGACAGGGAGGCAATCAGCCCCAGCATTTT.

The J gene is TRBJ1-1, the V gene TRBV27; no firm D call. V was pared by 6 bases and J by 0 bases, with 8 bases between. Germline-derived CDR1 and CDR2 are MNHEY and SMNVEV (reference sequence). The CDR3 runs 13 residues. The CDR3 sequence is CASRLTVNTEAFF. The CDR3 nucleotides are TGTGCCAGCAGACTGACGGTGAACACTGAAGCTTTCTTT.